This T cell receptor (beta chain) is from a study of blood T cell repertoires in COVID-19. Study-level information: Italy, Spain and the United States were the sources of the convalescent and acute COVID-19 samples. T cells, B-cell-depleted T cells, or PBMCs supplied cDNA or gDNA.

The CDR3 has 13 residues. Germline loops: CDR1 MNHEY, CDR2 SMNVEV (reference sequence). V lost 8 bases to trimming and J lost 5 bases, with 12 bases between them. How the authors handled the data: Amplifying reference gene primers gave estimates of nucleated cell counts. Only in-frame clones appear in the TCRdb table, and some are missing; sequencing was by immunoSEQ multiplex PCR. Clone size and V and J calls were adopted from that table, with D and trimming inferred from the DNA. This table has over 10,000 clones, about 88% appearing once. The sample comprised peripheral blood. The receptor was derived from a human donor in a cohort sampled during active COVID-19. This rearrangement joins TRBV27 to TRBJ1-4; tentative D call: TRBD1 (5 bases). CDR3 bases: TGTGCCAGCCGCACTGGGGGGAATGAAAAACTGTTTTTT. Its protein product is CASRTGGNEKLFF.